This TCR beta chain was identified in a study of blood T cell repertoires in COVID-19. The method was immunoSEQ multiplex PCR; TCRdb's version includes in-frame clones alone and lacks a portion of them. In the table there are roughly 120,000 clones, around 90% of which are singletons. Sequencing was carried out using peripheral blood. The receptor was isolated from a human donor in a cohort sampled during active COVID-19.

DNA for the CDR3: TGTGCCAGCGCAACACTCGCGGGGGGAATCAGCGAGCAGTACTTC. Translation gives CASATLAGGISEQYF. The rearrangement joins TRBV6-5 to TRBJ2-7, with 8 bases lining up with TRBD2. With 8 bases clipped from V and 6 bases from J, the junction kept 15 bases outside the gene matches. The CDR3 totals 15 residues. The germline V gene has CDR1 MNHEY and CDR2 SVGAGI.